Included here is one T cell receptor (beta chain) sequence, with context. Its antigen is not identified. PCR primers comprised 60 Vbeta and 13 Jbeta primers. The protocol was immunoSEQ multiplex PCR, while the TCRdb copy is restricted to in-frame clones and leaves out a portion. This sample has some 110,000 clones, with 66% found just once. These data are taken from a study of cytomegalovirus exposure and HLA in healthy donors. Findings and limits, study-wide: A later analysis associated 15,000 or so TCR beta sequences with HLA alleles at a 0.05 false discovery rate.

Between the trimmed V and J ends, which lost 1 base and 5 bases, there was a span of 12 bases. The CDR3 is 15 amino acids. Germline V gives CDR1 SGHVS, CDR2 FNYEAQ. The source is a young man in good health and CMV-seronegative. The sample taken for sequencing was PBMCs. V is TRBV7-6 and J is TRBJ1-5; no clear D. CDR3 in DNA: TGTGCCAGCAGCTTAGAAGCCGGTTGGTATCAGCCCCAGCATTTT. Protein product: CASSLEAGWYQPQHF. The variable domain in full, with the rest retrieved from reference TRBV7-6 and TRBJ1-5, is GAGVSQSPRYKVTKRGQDVALRCDPISGHVSLYWYRQALGQGPEFLTYFNYEAQQDKSGLPNDRFSAERPEGSISTLTIQRTEQRDSAMYRCASSLEAGWYQPQHFGDGTRLSIL.